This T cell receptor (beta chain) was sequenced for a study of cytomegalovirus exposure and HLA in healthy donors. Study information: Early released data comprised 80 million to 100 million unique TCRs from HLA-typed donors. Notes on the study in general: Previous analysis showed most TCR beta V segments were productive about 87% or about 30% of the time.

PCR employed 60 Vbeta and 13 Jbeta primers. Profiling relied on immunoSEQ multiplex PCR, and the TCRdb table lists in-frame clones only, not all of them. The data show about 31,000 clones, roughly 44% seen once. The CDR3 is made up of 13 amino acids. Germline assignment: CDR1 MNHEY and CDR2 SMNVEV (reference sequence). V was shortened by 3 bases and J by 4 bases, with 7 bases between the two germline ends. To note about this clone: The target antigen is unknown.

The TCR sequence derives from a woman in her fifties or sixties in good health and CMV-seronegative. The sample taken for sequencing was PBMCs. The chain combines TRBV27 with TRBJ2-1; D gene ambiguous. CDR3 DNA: TGTGCCAGCAGTTTGCGGCAATACAATGAGCAGTTCTTC. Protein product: CASSLRQYNEQFF.